This entry lists 32 T cell receptor beta chains sequenced from one sample in a study of shared clonotypes between healthy human individuals. Sequenced by immunoSEQ multiplex PCR; TCRdb stores in-frame clones only, minus some. The table lists 2.3 million or so clones, approximately 93% of them singletons. The sample consisted of naive CD4+ T cells from PBMCs. Indicated subset: CD45RA+ positively selected. All receptors come from a man aged 18 to 35 in good health. Some clones in this sample may be carry-over from other donors' samples.

The CDR3 sequence: CASTVDSNTQYF. The CDR3 coding sequence is TGTGCCAGCACGGTCGACTCGAATACGCAGTATTTT. The chain employs TRBV2 and TRBJ2-3; D ambiguous. Trimming stripped 7 bases from V and 7 bases from J, with 12 bases between. Germline loops: CDR1 SNHLY, CDR2 FYNNEI. CDR3 length: 12 amino acids.

This chain connects TRBV2 to TRBJ1-1, with D unclear. Trimming removed 3 bases at V and 1 base at J, with 15 bases between. The CDR3 is 16 amino acids. Germline-derived CDR1 and CDR2 are SNHLY and FYNNEI. The DNA for the CDR3 is TGTGCCAGCAGTGAGGCAGAACCCCCCCGGAACACTGAAGCTTTCTTT. This codes for CASSEAEPPRNTEAFF.

V and J are TRBV2 and TRBJ2-1; no definite D call. V lost 0 bases and J lost 8, with 8 bases in between. Germline V gene data show CDR1 as SNHLY and CDR2 as FYNNEI. The CDR3 is made up of 13 amino acids. This CDR3 is CASSEANGDEQFF. The CDR3 DNA is TGTGCCAGCAGTGAAGCAAATGGGGATGAGCAGTTCTTC.

The gene calls are TRBV7-8 and TRBJ2-1; maybe TRBD2 (5 bases). This CDR3 comprises 17 residues. Per the germline V gene, CDR1 is SGHVS and CDR2 is FQNEAQ. The ends were cut back, 5 bases at V and 0 bases at J, with 17 bases in the middle. CDR3 protein: CASSSFLRAASYNEQFF. The CDR3 DNA sequence: TGTGCCAGCAGCAGTTTTTTGCGAGCGGCCTCCTACAATGAGCAGTTCTTC.

A word on this clone: This specimen includes other DNA sequences encoding the same CDR3. The chain is built from TRBV5-1 and TRBJ1-1; D is ambiguous. With 2 bases removed from V and 0 bases from J, the gap between germline ends came to 8 bases. The CDR3 has 14 amino acids. Germline CDR1 and CDR2: SGHRS and YFSETQ. The CDR3: CASSFTVLNTEAFF. In DNA form, the CDR3 reads TGCGCCAGCAGCTTTACAGTGCTGAACACTGAAGCTTTCTTT.

The rearrangement links TRBV27 to TRBJ1-2; D is unresolved. V was shortened by 6 bases and J by 1 base, with 15 bases between the two germline ends. In germline, CDR1 is MNHEY, CDR2 SMNVEV (reference sequence). The CDR3 has 15 amino acids. The CDR3 coding sequence is TGTGCCAGCAGCCCCGGACGCGGGATTAACTATGGCTACACCTTC. This encodes CASSPGRGINYGYTF.

The rearrangement uses TRBV27 and TRBJ2-6; TRBD1 aligns across 10 bases. CDR3 size: 18 residues. In germline, CDR1 is MNHEY, CDR2 SMNVEV (reference sequence). The J segment lost 0 bases and the V segment lost 6 bases, leaving 8 bases of the junction unmatched. The CDR3 coding sequence is TGTGCCAGCAGCCGAAGGGACAGGGGAAGCTCTGGGGCCAACGTCCTGACTTTC. Its protein is CASSRRDRGSSGANVLTF.

The chain combines TRBV28 with TRBJ2-2; no reliable D call. Germline V gives CDR1 MDHEN, CDR2 SYDVKM. The CDR3 runs to 14 residues. V was clipped by 3 bases and J by 2 bases, with 7 bases between them. DNA for the CDR3: TGTGCCAGCAGTTTTAACACTAACACCGGGGAGCTGTTTTTT. Residues: CASSFNTNTGELFF.

The chain joins TRBV6-6 to TRBJ1-2; perhaps TRBD1 as D (5 bases). The germline V gene encodes CDR1 MNHNY and CDR2 SVGAGI (reference sequence). The V and J ends lost 0 bases and 7 bases respectively, with 18 bases between them. The CDR3 is 16 amino acids. CDR3 nucleotides: TGTGCCAGCAGTTACTCGATTGGTGTGGGGCCCATTGGCTACACCTTC. Protein sequence: CASSYSIGVGPIGYTF.

The chain is built from TRBV15 and TRBJ1-1, with 8 bases aligning to TRBD1. The CDR3 is made up of 15 amino acids. In germline, CDR1 is LNHNV, CDR2 YYDKDF (reference sequence). Germline trimming cut 8 bases from V and 1 base from J; bases unmatched to any gene: 9. The CDR3 here is CATVDRAFGNTEAFF. The CDR3 DNA reads TGTGCCACCGTGGACAGGGCGTTCGGGAACACTGAAGCTTTCTTT.

V is TRBV10-3 and J is TRBJ1-1; the D is unclear. CDR3 length: 13 residues. V gave up 4 bases and J gave up 4 bases, with 10 bases separating them. From germline, CDR1 is ENHRY and CDR2 SYGVKD. The CDR3: CAISGGKGTEAFF. The CDR3 coding sequence is TGTGCCATCAGTGGAGGCAAAGGCACTGAAGCTTTCTTT.

The chain is built from TRBV5-1 and TRBJ2-7, with 8 bases matching TRBD2. V lost 2 bases and J lost 7; bases outside the gene matches: 8. This CDR3 is built from 14 residues. Germline V CDR1 and CDR2: SGHRS, YFSETQ. The DNA for the CDR3 is TGCGCCAGCAGCTTAGTCCCGGGACTAGAGGAGCAGTACTTC. This translates into CASSLVPGLEEQYF.

The V call is TRBV28, the J call TRBJ2-5; 7 bases map to TRBD2. V was pared by 6 bases and J by 3 bases, with 10 bases of the junction left unmatched. CDR3 length: 15 amino acids. Per the germline V gene, CDR1 is MDHEN and CDR2 is SYDVKM. Here the CDR3 DNA reads TGTGCCAGCAGCTCTTATGGGGCGGGGGAAGAGACCCAGTACTTC. It yields the protein CASSSYGAGEETQYF.

J is TRBJ2-5 and V is TRBV4-1, with no clear D. V was cut by 1 base and J by 5 bases, with 8 bases left in between. CDR3 length: 13 residues. Germline values: CDR1 MGHRA, CDR2 YSYEKL. This chain's CDR3 is CASSQAPGETQYF. In DNA form, the CDR3 reads TGCGCCAGCAGCCAAGCTCCCGGGGAGACCCAGTACTTC.

The J gene is TRBJ2-3, the V gene TRBV9; TRBD2 matches at 12 bases. Germline V CDR1 and CDR2: SGDLS, YYNGEE. V shed 0 bases, J shed 4 bases, and the junction held 6 bases outside the gene matches. The CDR3 loop spans 17 amino acids. DNA for the CDR3: TGTGCCAGCAGCGTAGGTGGACTAGCGGGGCCCGCAGATACGCAGTATTTT. Translation: CASSVGGLAGPADTQYF.

For this clone: One end of the junction fails to match germline, which may point to a read error. The chain couples TRBV28 to TRBJ2-6, with D perhaps assigned TRBD1 or TRBD2 (5 bases each). The germline CDR1 and CDR2 sequences are MDHEN and SYDVKM. This CDR3 region has 17 residues. CDR3 coding DNA: TGTGCCTGCAGTTCGTTAAATGGGGCGGGTGGGGCCAACGTCCTGACTTTC. Encoded protein: CACSSLNGAGGANVLTF.

The chain employs TRBV7-9 and TRBJ1-1; 7 nucleotides align to TRBD1. This CDR3 region has 13 residues. Germline values: CDR1 SEHNR, CDR2 FQNEAQ (reference sequence). The V gene end was trimmed by 5 bases and the J gene end by 3 bases; junction bases not matched to a gene: 3. The CDR3 nucleotides read TGTGCCAGCAGCGAGACAGGGTACACTGAAGCTTTCTTT. Protein product: CASSETGYTEAFF.

The chain links TRBV29-1 to TRBJ1-2; 8 bases match TRBD1. The germline V gene encodes CDR1 SQVTM and CDR2 ANQGSEA. The CDR3 is 14 amino acids. V was clipped by 3 bases and J by 3 bases; unmatched bases: 6. Here the CDR3 reads CSVDAVTGDYGYTF. The CDR3 nucleotides are TGCAGCGTTGATGCTGTGACAGGGGACTATGGCTACACCTTC.

V is TRBV5-1 and J is TRBJ2-4, with 9 bases fitting TRBD2. Germline lookup yields CDR1 SGHRS and CDR2 YFSETQ. Losses at the gene ends were 5 bases for V and 7 bases for J; bases not matched to a gene: 4. The CDR3 is 13 residues long. The CDR3 bases are TGCGCCAGCAGTCCACTAGCGGGTAACATTCAGTACTTC. Translated: CASSPLAGNIQYF. Variable domain in full (rest from reference TRBV5-1 and TRBJ2-4): KAGVTQTPRYLIKTRGQQVTLSCSPISGHRSVSWYQQTPGQGLQFLFEYFSETQRNKGNFPGRFSGRQFSNSRSEMNVSTLELGDSALYLCASSPLAGNIQYFGAGTRLSVL.

The V gene is TRBV5-1, the J gene TRBJ2-7, with 8 positions matching TRBD2. The CDR3 length is 16 residues. The V gene's germline CDR1 is SGHRS and CDR2 YFSETQ. The V segment lost 4 bases and the J segment 0 bases; nucleotides outside the gene matches: 9. CDR3 amino acids: CASSPSGPAVSYEQYF. In DNA, the CDR3 is TGCGCCAGCAGCCCTAGCGGGCCAGCTGTCTCCTACGAGCAGTACTTC. The full variable domain, its missing parts supplied by reference TRBV5-1 and TRBJ2-7, is KAGVTQTPRYLIKTRGQQVTLSCSPISGHRSVSWYQQTPGQGLQFLFEYFSETQRNKGNFPGRFSGRQFSNSRSEMNVSTLELGDSALYLCASSPSGPAVSYEQYFGPGTRLTVT.

The chain joins TRBV6-5 to TRBJ2-5, with D unclear. The V gene lost 2 bases and the J gene lost 7 bases, with 14 bases spanning the gap. The CDR3 covers 14 residues. Germline V gene sequence: CDR1 MNHEY, CDR2 SVGAGI. The CDR3 here is CASSYGGDLGTQYF. The CDR3 DNA is TGTGCCAGCAGTTACGGCGGCGATCTGGGGACCCAGTACTTC.

This clone is a singleton in its sample. This chain links TRBV2 with TRBJ2-2; 11 bases are a match to TRBD1. The germline CDR1 and CDR2 sequences are SNHLY and FYNNEI. CDR3 length: 14 residues. The J segment lost 7 bases and the V segment lost 7 bases, leaving 5 bases of the junction unmatched. Here the CDR3 DNA reads TGTGCCAGCAATGGACAGGGGGCTATCGGGGAGCTGTTTTTT. Encoded protein: CASNGQGAIGELFF.

Worth noting for this clone: Distinct nucleotide sequences in the sample also encode this CDR3. The chain uses TRBV5-1 and TRBJ2-3; D unclear. Germline V gene lookup returns CDR1 SGHRS and CDR2 YFSETQ. The V end lost 2 bases, the J end lost 2 bases, and 9 bases lay between the germline ends. This CDR3 is built from 14 residues. This chain's CDR3 is CASSFLRSTDTQYF. CDR3 bases: TGCGCCAGCAGCTTTCTGCGGTCCACAGATACGCAGTATTTT.

This clone was recorded once. The chain employs TRBV5-1 and TRBJ2-7; 9 bases align to TRBD2. The V gene's germline CDR1 is SGHRS and CDR2 YFSETQ. The CDR3 runs to 14 residues. The trim removed 4 bases at V and 6 bases at J, leaving 8 bases unmatched. The CDR3 DNA reads as TGCGCCAGCAGCGCGGGACTAGCTCTCCCCGAGCAGTACTTC. Its translation: CASSAGLALPEQYF. Based on the CDR3 plus reference TRBV5-1 and TRBJ2-7, the full variable domain is KAGVTQTPRYLIKTRGQQVTLSCSPISGHRSVSWYQQTPGQGLQFLFEYFSETQRNKGNFPGRFSGRQFSNSRSEMNVSTLELGDSALYLCASSAGLALPEQYFGPGTRLTVT.

V is TRBV10-3 and J is TRBJ2-7, with 7 bases fitting TRBD1. This CDR3 contains 15 residues. V shed 2 bases and J 3 bases; nucleotides not matched to a gene: 7. CDR1 is ENHRY and CDR2 is SYGVKD in the germline V gene. CDR3 sequence (DNA): TGTGCCATCAGTGAGCCGACAGGGTCGATCTACGAGCAGTACTTC. Translated, it gives CAISEPTGSIYEQYF.

The J gene is TRBJ1-1, the V gene TRBV5-4; a weak D match, TRBD1 (5 bases). Germline loops: CDR1 SGHNT, CDR2 YYREEE (reference sequence). This CDR3 spans 13 amino acids. Between the trimmed V and J ends, which lost 8 bases and 3 bases, there was a span of 14 bases. CDR3 nucleotides: TGTGCCAGTACTGGGGGTGGGGACACTGAAGCTTTCTTT. As protein: CASTGGGDTEAFF.

The CDR3 spells CASLGRALSYNEQFF. The CDR3 nucleotides are TGTGCCAGCTTAGGGAGGGCACTCTCCTACAATGAGCAGTTCTTC. V is TRBV28 and J is TRBJ2-1; 7 bases align to TRBD2. CDR3 length: 15 residues. Germline V gene data show CDR1 as MDHEN and CDR2 as SYDVKM. V was clipped by 8 bases and J by 0 bases; unmatched bases: 7.

The count of this clone is one. The chain combines TRBV19 with TRBJ1-5; D is unclear. This CDR3 is 13 amino acids long. Deletions cut 9 bases from V and 5 bases from J, with 14 bases between. The V gene's germline CDR1 is LNHDA and CDR2 SQIVND (reference sequence). This CDR3 reads CARPRVTDQPQHF. The CDR3 DNA reads as TGTGCCAGACCACGGGTCACTGATCAGCCCCAGCATTTT.

V is TRBV10-3 and J is TRBJ2-1, with 12 bases fitting TRBD2. The CDR3 has 19 residues. V shed 6 bases and J 2 bases; nucleotides not matched to a gene: 14. Germline V CDR1 and CDR2: ENHRY, SYGVKD. The CDR3 sequence: CAISDSLPRTSGTYNEQFF. In DNA, the CDR3 is TGTGCCATCAGCGACTCTCTTCCCCGGACTAGCGGGACCTACAATGAGCAGTTCTTC.

The V gene is TRBV6-5, the J gene TRBJ2-3; 9 bases fit TRBD2. The length of the CDR3 is 14 residues. The V segment lost 7 bases and the J segment 4 bases; nucleotides outside the gene matches: 6. From germline, CDR1 is MNHEY and CDR2 SVGAGI. CDR3 in DNA: TGTGCCAGCAAACGCGGGAGGGCCTCAGATACGCAGTATTTT. It yields the protein CASKRGRASDTQYF.

This sequence joins TRBV4-1 and TRBJ2-3; 8 nucleotides agree with TRBD2. CDR3 length: 17 amino acids. Germline lookup yields CDR1 MGHRA and CDR2 YSYEKL. With V trimmed by 0 bases and J by 2 bases, 7 bases remained unmatched. This CDR3 reads CASSQDVSGSITDTQYF. In DNA form, the CDR3 reads TGCGCCAGCAGCCAAGATGTAAGCGGGAGCATCACAGATACGCAGTATTTT.

The V and J genes are TRBV5-1 and TRBJ2-2; TRBD2 agrees at 12 bases. V gave up 5 bases and J gave up 4 bases; unmatched junction bases: 6. The CDR3 extends over 16 amino acids. Per the germline V gene, CDR1 is SGHRS and CDR2 is YFSETQ. Here the CDR3 DNA reads TGCGCCAGCAGACTCGGGACTAGCGGGCCCACCGGGGAGCTGTTTTTT. Protein sequence: CASRLGTSGPTGELFF.